The 27 T cell receptor beta chains in this list originate from one sample, sequenced in a study of blood T cell repertoires in COVID-19. The assay was immunoSEQ multiplex PCR, and TCRdb's table has in-frame clones only and misses some. The sample holds approximately 240,000 clones; roughly 80% are singletons and the top ten take approximately 1.3%. The sequencing input was PBMCs or T cells enriched from blood (not recorded which). The receptor source for this set is a middle-aged woman with acute COVID-19.

The chain recombines TRBV18 with TRBJ2-1; the match to TRBD1 covers 8 bases. The junction had 10 bases not matched to a gene; V was cut back by 4 bases and J by 2 bases. Germline-derived CDR1 and CDR2 are KGHSH and LQKENI. The CDR3 consists of 17 residues. The CDR3 region is CASSRRMTGDTYNEQFF. In nucleotides, the CDR3 is TGTGCCAGCTCACGCAGAATGACAGGGGACACCTACAATGAGCAGTTCTTC.

The chain couples TRBV5-1 to TRBJ2-3, with 7 nucleotides matching TRBD2. The CDR3 covers 16 residues. With 0 bases clipped from V and 1 base from J, the junction kept 5 bases outside the gene matches. Per germline, CDR1 SGHRS and CDR2 YFSETQ. Written as DNA, the CDR3 is TGCGCCAGCAGCTTGGCCAGGGCGGGGGGCACAGATACGCAGTATTTT. Protein sequence: CASSLARAGGTDTQYF.

The chain links TRBV11-2 to TRBJ1-2; no firm D call. Germline lookup yields CDR1 SGHAT and CDR2 FQNNGV. This CDR3 has 13 amino acids. The V gene lost 0 bases and the J gene lost 4 bases, with 6 bases spanning the gap. CDR3 DNA sequence: TGTGCCAGCAGCTTAGAGGGGAGCTATGGCTACACCTTC. It specifies CASSLEGSYGYTF.

The CDR3 coding sequence is TGTGCCAGTAGTATCACAGGGGGCGCGTCAACTAATGAAAAACTGTTTTTT. Translating it yields CASSITGGASTNEKLFF. The gene calls are TRBV19 and TRBJ1-4; 9 bases match TRBD1. There are 17 residues in the CDR3. In germline, CDR1 is LNHDA, CDR2 SQIVND (reference sequence). V dropped 3 bases and J dropped 0; count of bases not matched to a gene: 5.

This clone has a handful of counts. The chain recombines TRBV5-8 with TRBJ2-7; D not certain. V was shortened by 7 bases and J by 3 bases, with 20 bases between the two germline ends. CDR1 is SGHTS, CDR2 YDEGEE, per germline. This CDR3 contains 15 residues. In DNA, the CDR3 is TGTGCCAGCCGGCCTATTTTCACAGTTCACTACGAGCAGTACTTC. Residues: CASRPIFTVHYEQYF.

The chain has TRBV18 and TRBJ1-1, with D possibly being TRBD1 (5 bases). The germline CDR1 and CDR2 sequences are KGHSH and LQKENI. CDR3 length equals 13 residues. The V gene lost 3 bases and the J gene lost 2 bases, with 7 bases spanning the gap. CDR3 nucleotide sequence: TGTGCCAGCTCACCGGACATTAACACTGAAGCTTTCTTT. It translates to CASSPDINTEAFF. The entire variable domain, with the rest obtained from reference TRBV18 and TRBJ1-1, is as follows: NAGVMQNPRHLVRRRGQEARLRCSPMKGHSHVYWYRQLPEEGLKFMVYLQKENIIDESGMPKERFSAEFPKEGPSILRIQQVVRGDSAAYFCASSPDINTEAFFGQGTRLTVV.

This clone has a handful of counts. The chain combines TRBV4-2 with TRBJ1-1; 7 nucleotides agree with TRBD1. CDR3 length: 15 amino acids. V dropped 4 bases and J dropped 7; count of bases not matched to a gene: 12. CDR1 is LGHNA, CDR2 YNFKEQ, per germline. CDR3 loop: CASSLGDSGLGEAFF. CDR3 sequence (DNA): TGTGCCAGCAGCCTCGGGGACAGCGGGTTGGGTGAAGCTTTCTTT.

This sequence joins TRBV19 and TRBJ1-2; D is perhaps TRBD1 (5 bases). Germline V gene lookup returns CDR1 LNHDA and CDR2 SQIVND (reference sequence). CDR3 size: 14 residues. V was shortened by 8 bases and J by 8 bases, with 21 bases between the two germline ends. The CDR3 is CASSVRSGLYGYTF. For the CDR3, the DNA is TGTGCCAGTTCCGTAAGGTCAGGGTTATACGGCTACACCTTC.

V gene TRBV30 combines with J gene TRBJ2-7; D is perhaps TRBD1 (5 bases). The CDR3 totals 12 residues. The V gene lost 2 bases and the J gene lost 6 bases, with 11 bases spanning the gap. CDR1 and CDR2 (germline): GTSNPN, SVGIG (reference sequence). The CDR3 nucleotides read TGTGCCTGGAGTCGAGACAGTGCCGAGCAGTACTTC. As protein: CAWSRDSAEQYF.

The gene calls are TRBV23-1 and TRBJ2-1; 13 positions agree with TRBD2. TRBV23-1 is flagged as an ORF with uncertain function. The length of the CDR3 is 16 residues. After removal of 3 bases from V and 4 bases from J, the junction contained 3 bases not matched to a gene. CDR3 nucleotide sequence: TGCGCCAGCAGTCACCCGACTAGCGGGGGGTACAATGAGCAGTTCTTC. This translates into CASSHPTSGGYNEQFF.

The chain joins TRBV11-2 to TRBJ1-6, with D hard to call. V lost 2 bases and J lost 4, with 12 bases in between. CDR3 length equals 16 residues. The germline V gene has CDR1 SGHAT and CDR2 FQNNGV. The CDR3 nucleotides are TGTGCCAGCAGCTTAAAACAGAGGGCTTATAATTCACCCCTCCACTTT. The encoded protein is CASSLKQRAYNSPLHF. Using reference TRBV11-2 and TRBJ1-6 for the parts outside the CDR3, the full variable domain is EAGVAQSPRYKIIEKRQSVAFWCNPISGHATLYWYQQILGQGPKLLIQFQNNGVVDDSQLPKDRFSAERLKGVDSTLKIQPAKLEDSAVYLCASSLKQRAYNSPLHFGNGTRLTVT.

The chain has TRBV19 and TRBJ1-1; 7 bases match TRBD1. This CDR3 region has 14 residues. CDR1 LNHDA and CDR2 SQIVND come from the germline V gene (reference sequence). Unmatched junction bases numbered 3, after V lost 4 bases and J lost 1 base. The DNA for the CDR3 is TGTGCCAGTAGTACGGGACAGAGGAACACTGAAGCTTTCTTT. Protein sequence: CASSTGQRNTEAFF.

This clone appeared a single time. This chain links TRBV19 with TRBJ2-7; D perhaps matches TRBD1 (5 bases). This CDR3 is built from 14 residues. Germline V CDR1 and CDR2: LNHDA, SQIVND (reference sequence). Trimming pared 1 base from V and 3 bases from J, leaving 10 bases between. CDR3 in DNA: TGTGCCAGTAGTATAGTTTTGGGGCACTACGAGCAGTACTTC. Its protein is CASSIVLGHYEQYF.

The J gene is TRBJ2-5, the V gene TRBV19; 8 positions match TRBD1. The CDR3 runs 15 residues. After removal of 3 bases from V and 5 bases from J, the junction contained 8 bases not matched to a gene. Germline V gene lookup returns CDR1 LNHDA and CDR2 SQIVND (reference sequence). This CDR3 is CASSMGRGLGETQYF. CDR3 nucleotides: TGTGCCAGTAGTATGGGCAGGGGGCTGGGGGAGACCCAGTACTTC. The variable domain in full, with the rest retrieved from reference TRBV19 and TRBJ2-5, is DGGITQSPKYLFRKEGQNVTLSCEQNLNHDAMYWYRQDPGQGLRLIYYSQIVNDFQKGDIAEGYSVSREKKESFPLTVTSAQKNPTAFYLCASSMGRGLGETQYFGPGTRLLVL.

The chain employs TRBV2 and TRBJ2-1; 8 bases map to TRBD2. Germline-derived CDR1 and CDR2 are SNHLY and FYNNEI. The J segment lost 6 bases and the V segment lost 8 bases, leaving 6 bases of the junction unmatched. The CDR3 contains 13 residues. CDR3 DNA sequence: TGTGCCAGCGGAGGACTAGCAACCAATGAGCAGTTCTTC. Translated: CASGGLATNEQFF.

The rearrangement uses TRBV5-1 and TRBJ2-7; 12 nucleotides line up with TRBD1. The CDR3 runs 17 residues. The V segment lost 4 bases and the J segment 2 bases; nucleotides outside the gene matches: 10. In germline, CDR1 is SGHRS, CDR2 YFSETQ. The DNA of the CDR3 is TGCGCCAGCAGCCCGGGACAGGGGGCCATAAGTGCCTACGAGCAGTACTTC. As protein: CASSPGQGAISAYEQYF.

The rearrangement uses TRBV5-4 and TRBJ1-2, with D perhaps matching TRBD1 (6 bases). V lost 4 bases and J lost 5, with 9 bases in between. The CDR3 has 12 residues. Germline CDR1 and CDR2: SGHNT and YYREEE (reference sequence). The CDR3 protein is CASSGGGYGYTF. The DNA of the CDR3 is TGTGCCAGCAGCGGGGGCGGGTATGGCTACACCTTC.

V and J are TRBV7-2 and TRBJ2-3; 7 bases map to TRBD1. CDR3 size: 16 residues. Trimming took 3 bases from V and 2 from J; bases not matched to a gene: 8. Germline CDR1 and CDR2: SGHTA and FQGNSA. The CDR3 spells CASSFTGTANTDTQYF. The DNA for the CDR3 is TGTGCCAGCAGCTTTACAGGGACAGCAAACACAGATACGCAGTATTTT. Filled out from reference TRBV7-2 and TRBJ2-3, the complete variable domain reads GAGVSQSPSNKVTEKGKDVELRCDPISGHTALYWYRQSLGQGLEFLIYFQGNSAPDKSGLPSDRFSAERTGGSVSTLTIQRTQQEDSAVYLCASSFTGTANTDTQYFGPGTRLTVL.

The rearrangement uses TRBV28 and TRBJ2-5; TRBD2 aligns across 8 bases. The CDR3 totals 15 residues. Germline V gives CDR1 MDHEN, CDR2 SYDVKM. The V gene end was trimmed by 7 bases and the J gene end by 4 bases; junction bases not matched to a gene: 11. In DNA, the CDR3 is TGTGCCAGCACCCCGCCGGGGGGGCGGGCAGAGACCCAGTACTTC. Residues: CASTPPGGRAETQYF.

V and J are TRBV27 and TRBJ1-6, with 7 bases aligning to TRBD1. CDR1 and CDR2 from the germline V gene are MNHEY and SMNVEV (reference sequence). Trimming took 3 bases from V and 8 from J; bases not matched to a gene: 4. The CDR3 contains 14 residues. The CDR3 reads CASSLARGYSPLHF. The CDR3 region has the DNA TGTGCCAGCAGTTTGGCCAGGGGGTATTCACCCCTCCACTTT.

This clone has a handful of counts. The chain has TRBV3-1 (or the pseudogene TRBV3-2) and TRBJ2-7; TRBD2 matches at 7 bases. Germline CDR1 LGHDT, CDR2 YNNKEL (reference sequence). J was trimmed by 6 bases and V by 7 bases; bases with no gene match: 15. This CDR3 region has 15 residues. The CDR3 coding sequence is TGTGCCAGCACCGATACGGGGGGAGTTTTATCCGAGCAGTACTTC. It codes for CASTDTGGVLSEQYF.

The rearrangement links TRBV7-8 to TRBJ2-5; maybe TRBD2 (6 bases). The germline gives CDR1 SGHVS, CDR2 FQNEAQ. The V end lost 1 base, the J end lost 0 bases, and 15 bases lay between the germline ends. The CDR3 contains 17 residues. The CDR3 sequence is CASSLVGWGLNQETQYF. As DNA, the CDR3 is TGTGCCAGCAGCTTAGTGGGGTGGGGACTGAACCAAGAGACCCAGTACTTC.

V is TRBV18 and J is TRBJ1-2; tentatively, D is TRBD1 (6 bases). The germline V and J ends were trimmed by 1 base and 6 bases, with 9 bases remaining between them. CDR3 length: 13 amino acids. CDR1 is KGHSH and CDR2 is LQKENI in the germline V gene. In DNA form, the CDR3 reads TGTGCCAGCTCACCACAATCAGGGGATGGCTACACCTTC. Translating it yields CASSPQSGDGYTF.

J is TRBJ1-2 and V is TRBV19; D might be TRBD1 (6 bases). V lost 11 bases and J 1 base, leaving 17 bases between the germline ends. CDR1 and CDR2 (germline): LNHDA, SQIVND (reference sequence). The CDR3 is made up of 14 amino acids. CDR3 in amino acids: CASSMGALNYGYTF. As DNA, the CDR3 is TGTGCCTCTTCGATGGGGGCCCTTAACTATGGCTACACCTTC.

V gene TRBV7-2 combines with J gene TRBJ1-2, with 9 bases fitting TRBD1. The V and J ends lost 1 base and 6 bases, in that order; junction bases with no gene match: 6. CDR3 size: 15 residues. The V gene's germline CDR1 is SGHTA and CDR2 FQGNSA. CDR3 residues: CASSLVQGAPDGYTF. CDR3 bases: TGTGCCAGCAGCTTAGTACAGGGGGCGCCGGATGGCTACACCTTC.

The gene calls are TRBV7-3 and TRBJ2-3, with D unresolved. Per germline, CDR1 SGHTA and CDR2 FQGTGA. CDR3 length: 21 residues. V was cut by 0 bases and J by 2 bases, with 27 bases left in between. The CDR3 DNA reads as TGTGCCAGCAGCTTAACTCCTTGGCCTTCCCCACCCAGTCCCCCCACAGATACGCAGTATTTT. It encodes CASSLTPWPSPPSPPTDTQYF. Using reference TRBV7-3 and TRBJ2-3 for the parts outside the CDR3, the full variable domain is GAGVSQTPSNKVTEKGKYVELRCDPISGHTALYWYRQSLGQGPEFLIYFQGTGAADDSGLPNDRFFAVRPEGSVSTLKIQRTERGDSAVYLCASSLTPWPSPPSPPTDTQYFGPGTRLTVL.

The J gene is TRBJ1-2, the V gene TRBV5-6, with D tentatively TRBD1 (5 bases). CDR3 length equals 14 residues. V was trimmed by 0 bases and J by 9 bases, leaving 15 bases between them. Germline-derived CDR1 and CDR2 are SGHDT and YYEEEE. Here the CDR3 DNA reads TGTGCCAGCAGCTTGGCTTCCCAGGGATTCAGCTACACCTTC. Translated: CASSLASQGFSYTF.